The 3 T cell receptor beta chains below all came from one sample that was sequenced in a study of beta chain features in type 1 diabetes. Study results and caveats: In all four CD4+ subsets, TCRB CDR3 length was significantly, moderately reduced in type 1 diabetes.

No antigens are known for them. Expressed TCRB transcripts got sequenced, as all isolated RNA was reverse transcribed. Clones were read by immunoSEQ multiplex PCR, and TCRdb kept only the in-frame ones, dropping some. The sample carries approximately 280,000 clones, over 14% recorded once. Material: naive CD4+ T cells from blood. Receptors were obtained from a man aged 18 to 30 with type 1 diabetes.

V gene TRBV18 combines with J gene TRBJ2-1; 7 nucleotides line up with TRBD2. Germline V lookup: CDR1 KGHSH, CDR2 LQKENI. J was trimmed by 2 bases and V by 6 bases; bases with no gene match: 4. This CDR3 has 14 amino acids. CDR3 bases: TGTGCCAGCTCTGGGAGCGGGGCCTACAATGAGCAGTTCTTC. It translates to CASSGSGAYNEQFF.

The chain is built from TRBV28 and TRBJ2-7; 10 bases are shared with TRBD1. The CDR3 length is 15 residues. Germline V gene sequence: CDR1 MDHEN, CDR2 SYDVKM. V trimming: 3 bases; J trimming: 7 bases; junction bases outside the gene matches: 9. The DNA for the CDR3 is TGTGCCAGCAGTTTTCGCCGGGACAGGGGTACAGAGCAGTACTTC. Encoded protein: CASSFRRDRGTEQYF.

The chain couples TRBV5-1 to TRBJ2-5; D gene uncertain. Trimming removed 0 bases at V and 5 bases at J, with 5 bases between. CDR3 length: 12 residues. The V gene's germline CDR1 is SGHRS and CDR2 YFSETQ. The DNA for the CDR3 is TGCGCCAGCAGCTTGGGAGCGGAGACCCAGTACTTC. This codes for CASSLGAETQYF. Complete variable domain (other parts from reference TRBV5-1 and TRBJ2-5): KAGVTQTPRYLIKTRGQQVTLSCSPISGHRSVSWYQQTPGQGLQFLFEYFSETQRNKGNFPGRFSGRQFSNSRSEMNVSTLELGDSALYLCASSLGAETQYFGPGTRLLVL.